This entry is about one TCR beta chain. The antigen remains unidentified. A split of CD4+ cells into CD45RA+ naive and CD45RA-negative memory subsets was performed. The data are from a study of shared clonotypes between healthy human individuals. In the study overall: Per-donor plates numbered three CD4 naive, three CD4 memory, two CD8 naive and one CD8 memory. Broader study findings: Naive subsets generally had larger estimated richness than memory subsets.

Assay execution took place at the deep level. Measured with immunoSEQ multiplex PCR; TCRdb has only the in-frame clones, and not every one. The table shows roughly 300,000 clones, with around 79% occurring only once. The CDR3 has 15 amino acids. Germline V gene sequence: CDR1 LNHDA, CDR2 SQIVND (reference sequence). The V and J ends lost 7 bases and 0 bases respectively, with 16 bases between them. V is TRBV19 and J is TRBJ2-7; the D is unclear. The material sequenced was memory CD4+ T cells sorted from blood. Noted subset: CD45RA-negative fraction. The clonotype comes from a man aged 25 to 40 in good health. The CDR3 sequence is CASKKRTDSSYEQYF. CDR3 in DNA: TGTGCCAGTAAAAAACGGACGGATAGCTCCTACGAGCAGTACTTC. Filled out from reference TRBV19 and TRBJ2-7, the complete variable domain reads DGGITQSPKYLFRKEGQNVTLSCEQNLNHDAMYWYRQDPGQGLRLIYYSQIVNDFQKGDIAEGYSVSREKKESFPLTVTSAQKNPTAFYLCASKKRTDSSYEQYFGPGTRLTVT.